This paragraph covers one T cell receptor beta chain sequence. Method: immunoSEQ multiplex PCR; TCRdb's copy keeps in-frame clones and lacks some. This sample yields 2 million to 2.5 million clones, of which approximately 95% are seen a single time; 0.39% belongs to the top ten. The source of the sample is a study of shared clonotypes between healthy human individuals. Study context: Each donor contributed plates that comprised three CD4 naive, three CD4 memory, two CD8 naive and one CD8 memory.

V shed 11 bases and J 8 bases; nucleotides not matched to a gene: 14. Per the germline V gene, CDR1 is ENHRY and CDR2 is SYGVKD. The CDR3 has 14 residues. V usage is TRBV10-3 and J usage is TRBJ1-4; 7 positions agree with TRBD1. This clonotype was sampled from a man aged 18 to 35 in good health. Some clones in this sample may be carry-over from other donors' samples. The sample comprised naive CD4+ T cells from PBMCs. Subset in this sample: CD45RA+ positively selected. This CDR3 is CASKGNRGGEKLFF. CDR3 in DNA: TGTGCCTCCAAGGGAAACAGGGGAGGAGAAAAACTGTTTTTT.